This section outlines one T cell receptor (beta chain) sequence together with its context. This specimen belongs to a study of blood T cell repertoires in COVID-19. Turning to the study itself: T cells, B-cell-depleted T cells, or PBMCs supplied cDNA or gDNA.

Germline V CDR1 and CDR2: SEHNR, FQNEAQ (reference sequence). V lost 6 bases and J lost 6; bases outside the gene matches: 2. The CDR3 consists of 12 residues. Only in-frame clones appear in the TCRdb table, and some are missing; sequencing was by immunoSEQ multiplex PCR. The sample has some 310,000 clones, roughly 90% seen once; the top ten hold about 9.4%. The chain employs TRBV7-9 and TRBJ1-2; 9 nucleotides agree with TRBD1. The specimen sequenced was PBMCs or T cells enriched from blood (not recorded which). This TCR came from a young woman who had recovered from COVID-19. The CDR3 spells CASSRTGDGYTF. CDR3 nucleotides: TGTGCCAGCAGTAGGACAGGGGATGGCTACACCTTC. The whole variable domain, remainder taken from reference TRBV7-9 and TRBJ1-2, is DTGVSQNPRHKITKRGQNVTFRCDPISEHNRLYWYRQTLGQGPEFLTYFQNEAQLEKSRLLSDRFSAERPKGSFSTLEIQRTEQGDSAMYLCASSRTGDGYTFGSGTRLTVV.